This passage covers 9 T cell receptor beta chains from one sample sequenced in a study of blood T cells in healthy people across ages. The use of a sample-barcoded 5' primer and a J-beta primer mix characterized a second PCR of about 7 to 12 cycles. TCRdb recomputed calls from the 5' RACE reads with MiXCR, one row per CDR3 protein. This sample yields about 720,000 distinct CDR3 sequences, of which 20% to 30% are seen a single time; under 4.5% belongs to the top ten. The data were also submitted as part of a second study, on T cells of mothers and their children.

The material sequenced was blood. The source is a boy between 10 and 17 years old in good health.

The V call is TRBV20-1, the J call TRBJ1-2, with D tentatively TRBD1 (5 bases). The CDR3 covers 15 residues. CDR1 DFQATT and CDR2 SNEGSKA come from the germline V gene (reference sequence). Trimming cost V 3 bases and J 4 bases, with 18 bases left between them. The CDR3 protein is CSASRRGVSGYGYTF. The CDR3 DNA is TGCAGTGCTAGTAGGAGGGGTGTTAGTGGCTATGGCTACACCTTC.

V and J are TRBV27 and TRBJ1-4; D gene uncertain. CDR1 MNHEY and CDR2 SMNVEV come from the germline V gene (reference sequence). The CDR3 consists of 13 residues. The V and J ends lost 8 bases and 8 bases respectively, with 15 bases between them. CDR3 sequence: CASGRQSDEKLFF. CDR3 bases: TGTGCCAGCGGCCGGCAATCGGACGAAAAACTGTTTTTT.

The chain couples TRBV6-2 or TRBV6-3 to TRBJ2-7, with D hard to call. With 4 bases removed from V and 0 bases from J, the gap between germline ends came to 10 bases. This CDR3 region has 14 residues. Germline V gene sequence: CDR1 MNHEY, CDR2 SVGEGT. The DNA for the CDR3 is TGTGCCAGCAGTTTCGAAGCCTACTCCTACGAGCAGTACTTC. Translated, it gives CASSFEAYSYEQYF.

This clonotype was seen a few times. CDR3 residues: CSARDRGVPNEKLFF. The CDR3 nucleotides are TGCAGTGCTAGAGATCGTGGGGTGCCTAATGAAAAACTGTTTTTT. The chain employs TRBV20-1 and TRBJ1-4; D ambiguous. V lost 0 bases and J lost 3, with 11 bases in between. This CDR3 has 15 amino acids. Germline assignment: CDR1 DFQATT and CDR2 SNEGSKA (reference sequence).

This clonotype was found a few times. The chain has TRBV4-3 and TRBJ1-4; the D gene is possibly TRBD1 (5 bases). V shed 3 bases and J shed 4 bases, with 15 bases lying between them. The CDR3 extends over 16 amino acids. Germline V gene lookup returns CDR1 LGHNA and CDR2 YSLEER. The CDR3 DNA reads as TGCGCCAGCAGCCATACCGGGACGGTCGGTAATGAAAAACTGTTTTTT. Translating it yields CASSHTGTVGNEKLFF.

This clonotype appeared a few times. The genes are TRBV29-1 and TRBJ1-2; the D gene is possibly TRBD1 (6 bases). The CDR3 has 13 amino acids. Germline loops: CDR1 SQVTM, CDR2 ANQGSEA. V shed 4 bases and J shed 3 bases, with 12 bases lying between them. The CDR3 DNA is TGCAGCGTTGTCGGGGGCACCGACTATGGCTACACCTTC. It yields the protein CSVVGGTDYGYTF.

This clonotype has a handful of counts. This sequence joins TRBV4-3 and TRBJ2-5; TRBD2 matches 7 bases. J lost 4 bases, V lost 0 bases, and 11 bases had no gene match. Germline V CDR1 and CDR2: LGHNA, YSLEER. This CDR3 contains 17 residues. The CDR3 here is CASSQDWWSGKGETQYF. The DNA of the CDR3 is TGCGCCAGCAGCCAAGATTGGTGGAGCGGGAAGGGAGAGACCCAGTACTTC.

This clonotype was observed a few times. V and J are TRBV6-1 and TRBJ2-5; TRBD1 is a possible D gene (5 bases). Trimming removed 2 bases from V and 5 bases from J, with 15 bases in between. Germline V gene sequence: CDR1 MNHNS, CDR2 SASEGT. This CDR3 has 15 residues. CDR3: CASSELGASWETQYF. CDR3 DNA sequence: TGTGCCAGCAGTGAACTAGGGGCCAGCTGGGAGACCCAGTACTTC.

This sequence joins TRBV7-3 and TRBJ2-5; no clear D. The J call is doubtful: the DNA matches TRBJ2-7 better. In germline, CDR1 is SGHTA, CDR2 FQGTGA. CDR3 length equals 15 residues. CDR3 sequence: CASSLLGLEGDEQYF. CDR3 in DNA: TGTGCCAGCAGCTTATTGGGGTTGGAAGGCGACGAGCAGTACTTC.